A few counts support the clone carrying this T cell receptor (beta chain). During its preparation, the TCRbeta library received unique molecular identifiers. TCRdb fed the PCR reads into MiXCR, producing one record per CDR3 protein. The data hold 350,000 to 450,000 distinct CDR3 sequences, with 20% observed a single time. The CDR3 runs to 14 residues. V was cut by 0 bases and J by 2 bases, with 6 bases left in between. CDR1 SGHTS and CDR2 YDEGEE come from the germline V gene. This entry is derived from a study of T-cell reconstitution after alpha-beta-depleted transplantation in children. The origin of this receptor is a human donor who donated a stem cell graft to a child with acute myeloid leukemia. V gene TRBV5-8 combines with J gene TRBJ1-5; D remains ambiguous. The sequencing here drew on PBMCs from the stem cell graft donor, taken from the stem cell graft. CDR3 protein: CASSLALGNQPQHF. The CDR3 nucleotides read TGTGCCAGCAGCTTGGCCCTGGGCAATCAGCCCCAGCATTTT.